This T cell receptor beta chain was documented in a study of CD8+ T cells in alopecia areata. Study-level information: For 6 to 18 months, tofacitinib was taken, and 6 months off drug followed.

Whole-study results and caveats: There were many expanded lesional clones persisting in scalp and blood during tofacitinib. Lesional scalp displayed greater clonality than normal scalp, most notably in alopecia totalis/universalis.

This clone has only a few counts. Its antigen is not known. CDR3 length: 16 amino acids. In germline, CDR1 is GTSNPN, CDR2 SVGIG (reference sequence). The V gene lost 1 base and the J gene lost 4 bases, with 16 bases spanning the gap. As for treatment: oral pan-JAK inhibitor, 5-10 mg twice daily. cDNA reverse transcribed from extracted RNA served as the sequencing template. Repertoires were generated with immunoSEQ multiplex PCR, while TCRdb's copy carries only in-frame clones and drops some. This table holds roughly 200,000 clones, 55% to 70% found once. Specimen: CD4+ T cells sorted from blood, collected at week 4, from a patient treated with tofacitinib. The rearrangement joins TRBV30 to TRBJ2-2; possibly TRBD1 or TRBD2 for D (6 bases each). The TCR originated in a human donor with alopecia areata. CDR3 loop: CAWSGVGGYGTGELFF. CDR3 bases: TGTGCCTGGAGTGGCGTAGGGGGGTACGGCACCGGGGAGCTGTTTTTT.